A single sample is the source of the 17 T cell receptor beta chains below, sequenced in a study of T cells in Graves' hyperthyroidism and ophthalmopathy. RNA transcripts were the template for amplifying TCR beta CDR3 regions. HTBI primers were employed in a first-round RT-PCR of the TCR CDR3. TCRdb re-derived calls from the multiplex PCR reads in MiXCR, one entry per CDR3 protein. The data contain a few hundred thousand distinct CDR3 sequences, 13% of them singletons. Sequencing was performed on blood. Receptors originate from a man aged 30 to 39 with Graves' hyperthyroidism that later progressed to Graves' ophthalmopathy.

This clonotype was counted at least ten times. The V call is TRBV27, the J call TRBJ2-3; 8 bases are shared with TRBD2. Germline values: CDR1 MNHEY, CDR2 SMNVEV (reference sequence). The CDR3 covers 15 residues. V lost 8 bases, J lost 5 bases, and 12 bases stayed unmatched. CDR3 coding DNA: TGTGCCAGCGGGGATATTGCGGGGGGCAAAGATACGCAGTATTTT. This codes for CASGDIAGGKDTQYF.

This clonotype has a count of ten or more. J is TRBJ2-5 and V is TRBV7-9; the match to TRBD2 covers 13 bases. Germline CDR1 and CDR2: SEHNR and FQNEAQ (reference sequence). This CDR3 is built from 16 residues. Trimming removed 2 bases from V and 5 bases from J; junction bases left unmatched: 5. CDR3 sequence (DNA): TGTGCCAGCAGCTTACAAGGACTAGCGGGGGTGGAGACCCAGTACTTC. Translated: CASSLQGLAGVETQYF.

This clonotype was detected ten times or more. The gene calls are TRBV3-1 and TRBJ1-1; D possibly corresponds to TRBD1 (5 bases). The CDR3 length is 13 residues. Per germline, CDR1 LGHDT and CDR2 YNNKEL (reference sequence). The V and J ends lost 1 base and 4 bases respectively, with 7 bases between them. CDR3 region: CASSQVRGTEAFF. The CDR3 DNA reads as TGTGCCAGCAGCCAAGTAAGGGGCACTGAAGCTTTCTTT.

This clonotype appeared a single time. A read error may produce the germline difference seen at one junction end. V is TRBV10-3 and J is TRBJ2-1, with 7 bases aligning to TRBD1. CDR1 is ENHRY, CDR2 SYGVKD, per germline. The CDR3 sequence is 15 residues long. The CDR3 is CAVSDLRQGGDEQFF. Here the CDR3 DNA reads TGTGCCGTCAGTGATTTGAGACAGGGCGGCGATGAGCAGTTCTTC.

This clonotype has at least ten counts. The chain carries TRBV2 and TRBJ2-5; no reliable D call. The CDR3 consists of 14 residues. CDR1 SNHLY and CDR2 FYNNEI come from the germline V gene. V was shortened by 5 bases and J by 4 bases, with 14 bases between the two germline ends. The CDR3 is CASSPARAGETQYF. CDR3 coding DNA: TGTGCCAGCAGTCCCGCACGGGCAGGAGAGACCCAGTACTTC.

The chain employs TRBV18 and TRBJ1-3, with a tentative D call TRBD1 (6 bases). The V end lost 0 bases, the J end lost 3 bases, and 9 bases lay between the germline ends. Germline V lookup: CDR1 KGHSH, CDR2 LQKENI. The CDR3 loop spans 15 amino acids. CDR3 sequence (DNA): TGTGCCAGCTCACCACCGCAGGGGCTTGGAAACACCATATATTTT. Translating gives CASSPPQGLGNTIYF.

This clonotype was detected many times. The chain is built from TRBV6-5 and TRBJ2-5; D is uncertain. The V end was cut by 2 bases, the J end by 4 bases, with 11 bases between. The germline V gene has CDR1 MNHEY and CDR2 SVGAGI. The CDR3 loop spans 14 amino acids. CDR3 residues: CASSYTIHSETQYF. Written as DNA, the CDR3 is TGTGCCAGCAGTTACACAATCCACTCAGAGACCCAGTACTTC.

In this sample, this clonotype turned up many times. CDR3 nucleotide sequence: TGTGCCTGGAACCGGGACGGTAATGAAAAACTGTTTTTT. Translating gives CAWNRDGNEKLFF. The chain employs TRBV30 and TRBJ1-4; a possible D gene is TRBD1 (5 bases). The CDR3 contains 13 residues. CDR1 GTSNPN and CDR2 SVGIG come from the germline V gene (reference sequence). V lost 4 bases and J 4 bases, leaving 10 bases between the germline ends.

This clonotype was found many times. The genes are TRBV12-3 or TRBV12-4 and TRBJ2-1, with 11 bases identical to TRBD2. The V gene end was trimmed by 7 bases and the J gene end by 0 bases; junction bases not matched to a gene: 8. The CDR3 sequence is 17 residues long. The CDR3 DNA reads TGTGCCAGCACTAGCGGGGGGACCATTCCCTCCTACAATGAGCAGTTCTTC. Protein sequence: CASTSGGTIPSYNEQFF.

This clonotype came up a few times. The chain recombines TRBV5-1 with TRBJ2-2; 9 bases align to TRBD1. This CDR3 is 15 amino acids long. V was pared by 4 bases and J by 2 bases, with 3 bases of the junction left unmatched. Per the germline V gene, CDR1 is SGHRS and CDR2 is YFSETQ. The CDR3 DNA reads TGCGCCAGCAGCCGGACAGGGGATAACACCGGGGAGCTGTTTTTT. Its translation: CASSRTGDNTGELFF.

This clonotype was observed many times. The chain is built from TRBV12-3 or TRBV12-4 and TRBJ2-5, with 12 bases that match TRBD2. The junction had 7 bases not matched to a gene; V was cut back by 6 bases and J by 2 bases. The CDR3 runs 16 residues. The CDR3 bases are TGTGCCAGCAGCGGAGGGACTAGCGGGCGACAAGAGACCCAGTACTTC. It specifies CASSGGTSGRQETQYF.

This clonotype has just a few counts. The chain couples TRBV3-1 to TRBJ1-5, with D unresolved. CDR3 length: 15 residues. V was cut by 4 bases and J by 3 bases, with 13 bases left in between. Germline lookup yields CDR1 LGHDT and CDR2 YNNKEL (reference sequence). CDR3 protein: CASSPLKQYNQPQHF. The DNA of the CDR3 is TGTGCCAGCAGCCCTCTTAAACAGTACAATCAGCCCCAGCATTTT.

On this clonotype itself: It may be a read error: a sequence one base away is much more abundant. The V call is TRBV7-2, the J call TRBJ1-2; TRBD1 aligns across 10 bases. V was pared by 0 bases and J by 3 bases, with 4 bases of the junction left unmatched. The CDR3 consists of 16 residues. Germline values: CDR1 SGHTA, CDR2 FQGNSA. This CDR3 is CASSLAGQGGYYGYTF. CDR3 nucleotides: TGTGCCAGCAGCTTAGCAGGACAGGGGGGCTACTATGGCTACACCTTC.

V is TRBV5-1 and J is TRBJ1-5; possibly TRBD1 for D (5 bases). This CDR3 spans 14 amino acids. The V gene's germline CDR1 is SGHRS and CDR2 YFSETQ. Trimming pared 4 bases from V and 2 bases from J, leaving 10 bases between. CDR3 DNA sequence: TGCGCCAGCAGCCAGGGTGACGGCAATCAGCCCCAGCATTTT. This translates into CASSQGDGNQPQHF. Full variable domain (outside the CDR3, taken from reference TRBV5-1 and TRBJ1-5): KAGVTQTPRYLIKTRGQQVTLSCSPISGHRSVSWYQQTPGQGLQFLFEYFSETQRNKGNFPGRFSGRQFSNSRSEMNVSTLELGDSALYLCASSQGDGNQPQHFGDGTRLSIL.

The sample holds a few counts of this clonotype. The V gene is TRBV3-1, the J gene TRBJ2-5; TRBD2 agrees at 9 bases. With V trimmed by 10 bases and J by 7 bases, 7 bases remained unmatched. The CDR3 is 12 residues long. Looked up from germline, CDR1 is LGHDT and CDR2 is YNNKEL (reference sequence). CDR3 sequence reads: CATRTSDGTQYF. The CDR3 DNA sequence: TGTGCCACCAGGACTAGCGATGGGACCCAGTACTTC.

This clonotype was observed a handful of times. V usage is TRBV14 and J usage is TRBJ2-7; D gene ambiguous. Germline V gene sequence: CDR1 SGHDN, CDR2 FVKESK. V lost 2 bases and J lost 3, with 11 bases in between. The CDR3 runs to 14 residues. In DNA form, the CDR3 reads TGTGCCAGCAGCCAAACGAGGCCCTTCTACGAGCAGTACTTC. This gives the protein CASSQTRPFYEQYF.

This clonotype was counted between two and nine times. The CDR3 reads CASSIAWGETQYF. Here the CDR3 DNA reads TGTGCCAGTAGTATCGCCTGGGGGGAGACCCAGTACTTC. V is TRBV19 and J is TRBJ2-5; the D gene could be TRBD1 or TRBD2 (5 bases each). Germline assignment: CDR1 LNHDA and CDR2 SQIVND (reference sequence). CDR3 length: 13 residues. Trimming took 3 bases from V and 5 from J, leaving 10 bases between them.